The 32 T cell receptor beta chains below were found in one sample sequenced in a study of vaccination and CD4 T cells after COVID-19. Documented treatment: roughly 11-day PBMC culture with coronavirus spike peptide pools or control peptides (ViraFEST assay). Once obtained from cultured CD4+ T cells, the DNA was sequenced using the Oncomine TCR Beta short-read assay. Each CDR3 protein gets one entry after TCRdb re-called the PCR reads with MiXCR. Seen here are 22,000 or so distinct CDR3 sequences, approximately 40% observed once, and the top ten hold approximately 15%. These receptors have no known antigen. The source material was CD4+ T cells from blood, cultured in vitro. These receptors were obtained from a human donor who had recovered from COVID-19.

The CDR3 spells CSASHGLGQGYQETQYF. The CDR3 nucleotides are TGCAGTGCTAGCCATGGGCTCGGGCAGGGCTACCAAGAGACCCAGTACTTC. The chain links TRBV20-1 to TRBJ2-5; a possible D gene is TRBD1 (5 bases). The V gene's germline CDR1 is DFQATT and CDR2 SNEGSKA (reference sequence). V gave up 3 bases and J gave up 0 bases, with 20 bases separating them. CDR3 length equals 17 residues.

A few counts support this clonotype. The chain employs TRBV11-2 and TRBJ2-7; 9 bases map to TRBD1. Unmatched junction bases numbered 13, after V lost 6 bases and J lost 4 bases. Germline CDR1 SGHAT, CDR2 FQNNGV. The CDR3 consists of 16 residues. This CDR3 reads CASRLLSGTGTYEQYF. DNA of the CDR3: TGTGCCAGCAGGTTACTATCCGGGACAGGGACTTACGAGCAGTACTTC.

A few counts support this clonotype. The gene calls are TRBV10-3 and TRBJ1-4, with D perhaps TRBD1 (6 bases). Trimming left V 3 bases short and J 5 bases short, with 10 bases between. Germline assignment: CDR1 ENHRY and CDR2 SYGVKD. This CDR3 has 14 amino acids. The CDR3 nucleotides are TGTGCCATCAGTGACTCAACAGGGAATGAAAAACTGTTTTTT. Its protein product is CAISDSTGNEKLFF.

The rearrangement joins TRBV7-2 to TRBJ2-1; 9 bases match TRBD2. The germline V gene encodes CDR1 SGHTA and CDR2 FQGNSA. Losses at the gene ends were 2 bases for V and 10 bases for J; bases not matched to a gene: 12. The CDR3 is made up of 16 amino acids. This CDR3 reads CASSLRRTLTSGEQFF. Written as DNA, the CDR3 is TGTGCCAGCAGCTTACGAAGAACCTTGACTAGCGGCGAGCAGTTCTTC.

This clonotype is medium-sized in the sample. The V call is TRBV12-3 or TRBV12-4, the J call TRBJ1-1; 8 positions agree with TRBD1. The trim removed 5 bases at V and 3 bases at J, leaving 8 bases unmatched. This CDR3 spans 15 amino acids. This CDR3 is CASSRRTGRDTEAFF. In DNA form, the CDR3 reads TGTGCCAGCAGTCGGAGGACAGGGAGGGACACTGAAGCTTTCTTT.

Of note for this clonotype: The conserved phenylalanine or tryptophan is not found at the CDR3 terminus, so this likely reflects a read error. The chain employs TRBV6-1 and TRBJ2-1; weak D call: TRBD2 (6 bases). CDR3 length: 15 amino acids. Germline V lookup: CDR1 MNHNS, CDR2 SASEGT. V shed 7 bases and J shed 9 bases, with 22 bases lying between them. Written as DNA, the CDR3 is TGTGCCAGCACCGAAGGCTCGGGAGACGGTGGTGAGCAGTTCTCC. This translates into CASTEGSGDGGEQFS.

This clonotype has just a few counts. The chain carries TRBV11-2 and TRBJ2-1; a weak D match, TRBD2 (6 bases). Trimming pared 3 bases from V and 7 bases from J, leaving 13 bases between. The CDR3 extends over 14 amino acids. The germline CDR1 and CDR2 sequences are SGHAT and FQNNGV. The CDR3 is CASSFQGGRNEQFF. CDR3 sequence (DNA): TGTGCCAGCAGCTTCCAGGGAGGAAGGAATGAGCAGTTCTTC.

The chain carries TRBV7-9 and TRBJ2-1, with 8 bases that match TRBD1. The CDR3 loop spans 13 amino acids. The J segment lost 6 bases and the V segment lost 6 bases, leaving 4 bases of the junction unmatched. The V gene's germline CDR1 is SEHNR and CDR2 FQNEAQ (reference sequence). The CDR3 DNA follows: TGTGCCAGCAGTTCACAGGGGGGCAATGAGCAGTTCTTC. The encoded protein is CASSSQGGNEQFF.

In its sample, this clonotype was seen a few times. The J gene is TRBJ1-2, the V gene TRBV2; tentatively, D is TRBD1 (6 bases). Trimming left V 6 bases short and J 4 bases short, with 15 bases between. CDR1 is SNHLY, CDR2 FYNNEI, per germline. The CDR3 runs to 14 residues. This CDR3 reads CASSQQGGGYGYTF. The CDR3 DNA reads TGTGCCAGCAGCCAACAAGGGGGAGGCTATGGCTACACCTTC.

V gene TRBV6-2 or TRBV6-3 combines with J gene TRBJ1-5; D is uncertain. CDR1 is MNHEY, CDR2 SVGEGT, per germline. V was trimmed by 2 bases and J by 7 bases, leaving 9 bases between them. The CDR3 extends over 13 amino acids. The CDR3 sequence: CASSYVIWQPQHF. The CDR3 nucleotides are TGTGCCAGCAGTTACGTCATATGGCAGCCCCAGCATTTT.

This clonotype was seen a few times. The chain is built from TRBV15 and TRBJ2-2, with 9 bases that match TRBD2. Trimming took 3 bases from V and 4 from J; bases not matched to a gene: 9. The CDR3 has 17 residues. Germline lookup yields CDR1 LNHNV and CDR2 YYDKDF (reference sequence). For the CDR3, the DNA is TGTGCCACCAGCAGCGTCCGGGCTAGCGGGATCACCGGGGAGCTGTTTTTT. Amino acids: CATSSVRASGITGELFF.

In DNA, the CDR3 is TGTGCCAGCAGCCACACGACTAGCGGGAGGGCACAGGATACGCAGTATTTT. Residues: CASSHTTSGRAQDTQYF. The V gene is TRBV7-2, the J gene TRBJ2-3; 14 bases agree with TRBD2. Trimming removed 5 bases from V and 6 bases from J; junction bases left unmatched: 10. The CDR3 consists of 17 residues. Germline CDR1 SGHTA, CDR2 FQGNSA.

Comment on this clonotype: A junction end diverges from the germline sequence, so it may reflect a read error. The chain links TRBV5-1 to TRBJ1-1, with unresolved D. The germline V gene has CDR1 SGHRS and CDR2 YFSETQ. The CDR3 loop spans 15 amino acids. This CDR3 is CASSPTEHLNTVAFF. The CDR3 region has the DNA TGCGCCAGCAGCCCAACGGAACACCTGAACACTGTAGCTTTCTTT.

This clonotype was seen a single time. This chain joins TRBV12-5 and TRBJ2-1; the D gene is possibly TRBD1 (6 bases). The V and J ends lost 1 base and 10 bases respectively, with 8 bases between them. This CDR3 has 12 residues. Germline values: CDR1 LGHNT, CDR2 FRNRAP. The CDR3 DNA reads as TGTGCTAGTGGTTTGGCCGGGACAGAGCAGTTCTTC. It is translated as CASGLAGTEQFF.

This clonotype showed up just a few times. The J gene is TRBJ2-4, the V gene TRBV6-1; possibly TRBD1 or TRBD2 for D (5 bases each). This CDR3 is built from 13 residues. Trimming stripped 4 bases from V and 6 bases from J, with 10 bases between. The germline gives CDR1 MNHNS, CDR2 SASEGT. The CDR3 nucleotides are TGTGCCAGCAGTGGGGACGGCCGAAACATTCAGTACTTC. It translates to CASSGDGRNIQYF.

Only a few counts were recorded for this clonotype. This chain links TRBV7-3 with TRBJ2-2; 7 nucleotides align to TRBD1. Per the germline V gene, CDR1 is SGHTA and CDR2 is FQGTGA. Trimming removed 5 bases from V and 3 bases from J; junction bases left unmatched: 6. The CDR3 has 15 residues. CDR3 nucleotides: TGTGCCAGCAGCAGAGGGACAGCTGACACCGGGGAGCTGTTTTTT. Amino acids: CASSRGTADTGELFF.

This chain joins TRBV6-5 and TRBJ1-2; 10 bases match TRBD1. Germline CDR1 reads MNHEY; CDR2 reads SVGAGI. The CDR3 has 15 amino acids. V lost 2 bases and J lost 4; bases outside the gene matches: 4. CDR3 sequence (DNA): TGTGCCAGCAGTTACCCGACAGGGGGCTTCTATGGCTACACCTTC. Amino acids: CASSYPTGGFYGYTF.

CDR3 amino acids: CASSVPGRTTYEQYF. CDR3 coding DNA: TGTGCCAGCAGTGTACCGGGACGGACTACCTACGAGCAGTACTTC. This rearrangement joins TRBV6-1 to TRBJ2-7; a weak D match, TRBD2 (6 bases). Trimming pared 4 bases from V and 2 bases from J, leaving 15 bases between. Germline V gene lookup returns CDR1 MNHNS and CDR2 SASEGT. The CDR3 extends over 15 amino acids.

The chain couples TRBV6-5 to TRBJ1-5; D remains ambiguous. The CDR3 loop spans 16 amino acids. The V and J ends lost 0 bases and 0 bases respectively, with 9 bases between them. The germline V gene encodes CDR1 MNHEY and CDR2 SVGAGI. DNA for the CDR3: TGTGCCAGCAGTTACTCAGCAGCCGGTAGCAATCAGCCCCAGCATTTT. It codes for CASSYSAAGSNQPQHF.

V and J are TRBV27 and TRBJ1-6; tentatively, D is TRBD1 (6 bases). With 3 bases removed from V and 4 bases from J, the gap between germline ends came to 19 bases. CDR3 length: 18 amino acids. Germline CDR1 is MNHEY and CDR2 is SMNVEV (reference sequence). CDR3 DNA: TGTGCCAGCAGTTTGATTTCGGACAGCTCAATATATAATTCACCCCTCCACTTT. It codes for CASSLISDSSIYNSPLHF.

The chain recombines TRBV20-1 with TRBJ1-1; TRBD1 might be the D (5 bases). Trimming removed 4 bases from V and 3 bases from J, with 9 bases in between. CDR1 is DFQATT, CDR2 SNEGSKA, per germline (reference sequence). The length of the CDR3 is 12 residues. CDR3: CSATGAYTEAFF. For the CDR3, the DNA is TGCAGTGCTACCGGGGCCTACACTGAAGCTTTCTTT.

The chain couples TRBV14 to TRBJ2-3; perhaps D is TRBD1 or TRBD2 (5 bases each). The CDR3 covers 15 residues. V dropped 1 base and J dropped 4 bases, with 12 bases sitting between them. Germline CDR1 reads SGHDN; CDR2 reads FVKESK. The CDR3 sequence is CASSQVGELSDTQYF. CDR3 sequence (DNA): TGTGCCAGCAGCCAAGTGGGGGAGCTCTCAGATACGCAGTATTTT.

The chain couples TRBV7-2 to TRBJ1-2; no reliable D call. Germline V lookup: CDR1 SGHTA, CDR2 FQGNSA. Trimming took 8 bases from V and 0 from J, leaving 10 bases between them. CDR3 length: 13 residues. CDR3 amino acids: CASSSGSNYGYTF. DNA of the CDR3: TGTGCCAGCTCCAGTGGTTCTAACTATGGCTACACCTTC.

The CDR3 bases are TGCGCCAGCGAGGGGGACGACCAAGAGACCCAGTACTTC. It is translated as CASEGDDQETQYF. V and J are TRBV5-1 and TRBJ2-5, with D possibly TRBD1 on 6 matching bases. From germline, CDR1 is SGHRS and CDR2 YFSETQ. Trimming pared 7 bases from V and 0 bases from J, leaving 10 bases between. The CDR3 length is 13 residues. Supplemented by reference TRBV5-1 and TRBJ2-5, the full variable domain reads KAGVTQTPRYLIKTRGQQVTLSCSPISGHRSVSWYQQTPGQGLQFLFEYFSETQRNKGNFPGRFSGRQFSNSRSEMNVSTLELGDSALYLCASEGDDQETQYFGPGTRLLVL.

This clonotype came up a few times. The CDR3 sequence: CASSEGTGAHTEAFF. The CDR3 DNA sequence: TGCGCCAGCAGTGAGGGCACAGGGGCGCACACTGAAGCTTTCTTT. The chain uses TRBV10-1 and TRBJ1-1; 7 bases fit TRBD1. Germline lookup yields CDR1 WNHNN and CDR2 SYGVQD (reference sequence). CDR3 length: 15 residues. V gave up 2 bases and J gave up 3 bases; unmatched junction bases: 6.

V gene TRBV12-3 or TRBV12-4 combines with J gene TRBJ1-1; TRBD1 is a possible D gene (5 bases). Trimming stripped 6 bases from V and 4 bases from J, with 12 bases between. This CDR3 spans 13 amino acids. This chain's CDR3 is CASSRDGGTEAFF. The CDR3 DNA reads as TGTGCCAGCAGCCGAGACGGGGGCACTGAAGCTTTCTTT.

The chain has TRBV6-1 and TRBJ1-2; 7 bases align to TRBD1. Germline CDR1 is MNHNS and CDR2 is SASEGT. CDR3 size: 14 residues. V lost 8 bases to trimming and J lost 3 bases; unmatched junction nucleotides: 9. The CDR3 nucleotides read TGTGCCAGCTCCTACAGGGGTGATGACTATGGCTACACCTTC. It specifies CASSYRGDDYGYTF.

The rearrangement uses TRBV7-8 and TRBJ2-1; TRBD2 agrees at 15 bases. This CDR3 has 16 amino acids. CDR1 is SGHVS and CDR2 is FQNEAQ in the germline V gene. J lost 12 bases, V lost 0 bases, and 6 bases had no gene match. This CDR3 reads CASSLALGLAGGGQFF. The CDR3 nucleotides read TGTGCCAGCAGCTTAGCTTTAGGACTAGCGGGGGGGGGGCAGTTCTTC.

This clonotype was picked up a small number of times. The chain couples TRBV28 to TRBJ2-1; D may be TRBD1 (7 bases). The CDR3 covers 17 residues. Trimming cost V 2 bases and J 6 bases, with 20 bases left between them. In germline, CDR1 is MDHEN, CDR2 SYDVKM. The CDR3 loop is CASSLRGGGAQLNEQFF. CDR3 DNA: TGTGCCAGCAGTTTAAGAGGGGGCGGGGCACAACTCAATGAGCAGTTCTTC.

V is TRBV25-1 and J is TRBJ1-4; 8 nucleotides line up with TRBD1. The V and J ends lost 3 bases and 7 bases, in that order; junction bases with no gene match: 7. This CDR3 has 15 amino acids. The germline CDR1 and CDR2 sequences are MGHDK and SYGVNS. The CDR3 sequence: CASSDPTGEGEKLFF. In nucleotides, the CDR3 is TGTGCCAGCAGTGACCCGACAGGGGAGGGTGAAAAACTGTTTTTT.

Only a few counts were recorded for this clonotype. This chain connects TRBV3-1 to TRBJ1-6; TRBD1 matches 7 bases. V was clipped by 7 bases and J by 7 bases; unmatched bases: 10. In germline, CDR1 is LGHDT, CDR2 YNNKEL (reference sequence). The CDR3 length is 15 residues. The CDR3 here is CASTTGEVRNSPLHF. CDR3 in DNA: TGTGCCAGCACCACAGGGGAGGTTCGGAATTCACCCCTCCACTTT.

The V and J genes are TRBV12-5 and TRBJ2-2; 7 nucleotides align to TRBD2. V was pared by 10 bases and J by 8 bases, with 13 bases of the junction left unmatched. Per the germline V gene, CDR1 is LGHNT and CDR2 is FRNRAP. CDR3 length equals 14 residues. CDR3 in amino acids: CANIAGLPRGELFF. For the CDR3, the DNA is TGTGCTAACATAGCGGGTCTCCCCCGTGGGGAGCTGTTTTTT.